The clone carrying this T cell receptor (beta chain) was seen ten or more times. The antigen remains unidentified. One entry per CDR3 protein, called by TCRdb with MiXCR from the reads. The data show about 600,000 distinct CDR3 sequences, about 24% seen once. These data come from a study of T cell repertoires in cytomegalovirus infection. Study overall: Both CMV infection and a matching HLA type were indicated by public TCR beta signatures.

Overall study findings and caveats: Cumulative public TCR beta family frequency identified CMV carriers with the relevant HLA. HLA-C-restricted CMV-specific TCR beta clonotypes were dominant in the ex vivo response.

Trimming pared 2 bases from V and 13 bases from J, leaving 9 bases between. This CDR3 has 11 amino acids. Germline V CDR1 and CDR2: MNHEY, SMNVEV (reference sequence). The genes are TRBV27 and TRBJ2-1; D possibly uses TRBD1 or TRBD2 (5 bases each). The source of this sequence is a human donor in good health (CMV status not recorded). Some clones in this sample may be carry-over from other donors' samples. The sample consisted of CD8+ T cells from PBMCs. CDR3 in amino acids: CASSLEGRQFF. In DNA, the CDR3 is TGTGCCAGCAGTTTAGAGGGGCGTCAGTTCTTC.